This T cell receptor beta chain was sequenced during a study of blood T cell repertoires in COVID-19 (TCRdb year 2020). At the level of the whole study: Samples from collaborators originated in the United States, Italy and Spain and spanned both the acute and convalescent phases of COVID-19. The material from the prospective study consisted of cDNA or gDNA derived from T cells, B-cell-depleted T cells, or PBMCs. Deeply sampled blood TCRbeta repertoires from subjects exposed to, actively infected with, or recovered from COVID-19 were included in the dataset. A freely available public database, intended as a resource for researchers studying the immune response to SARS-CoV-2, is where the repertoires were released. Samples were obtained from the ongoing ImmuneRACE study (first 160 participants) and from 1,254 subjects provided by 6 global collaborators. Nearly every sample came with metadata listing a de-identified subject ID, COVID-19 status, age in years and sex. Where available, HLA class I and class II types were obtained from metadata supplied by the sample provider rather than from assay-based typing. The full study reports these points: The amount of clinical and demographic metadata varied by source and participant and was provided uncurated.

TCRbeta CDR3 regions were amplified from genomic DNA using the immunoSEQ Assay, a bias-controlled multiplex PCR. The study's processing was this. Within the assay, amplification of reference gene primers was used to estimate how many nucleated cells each sample contained. To quantify the absolute abundance of each unique TCRbeta CDR3 rearrangement, sequence reads were collapsed and filtered. For each sample, productive Simpson clonality was calculated as the square root of Simpson's diversity index over productive rearrangements. TCRdb obtained this table from immuneACCESS and retained in-frame rearrangements with V and J assigned. These tables miss some clones; where compared with another copy, unresolved V genes account for less than half of the shortfall, and the remainder is unexplained. V, J and clone size reflect that table, while D and trimming were determined from the DNA. Across this sample there are about 140,000 clones, with around 84% seen only once. 4.5% to 6% of the sample comes from the top ten.

Comments on this clone: Its antigen specificity is not known. Base quality data are lacking; no much larger clone is found one base away.

The germline ends are 10 bases apart after V is trimmed by 4 bases and J by 3 bases. The CDR1 and CDR2 encoded by the germline V gene (reference sequence) are LGHDT and YNNKEL. CDR3 length: 14 amino acids, cysteine to phenylalanine. The only DNA kept is the CDR3, 42 bases in frame from the first base. Each collaborating institution followed its own protocols to collect whole blood in K2EDTA tubes. For TCRbeta analysis, collaborators shipped samples as frozen whole blood, isolated PBMCs, or DNA extracted from either of those sample types. The sample consisted of peripheral blood. The clonotype originates from a human donor in a cohort sampled during active COVID-19. The receptor chain draws on TRBV3-1 (or the pseudogene TRBV3-2) and TRBJ1-3; a confident D gene designation cannot be given. The DNA sequence is as follows: TGTGCCAGCAGCCCGAGGGAGGGTGGAAACACCATATATTTT. This sequence encodes CASSPREGGNTIYF.